Sequencing of this T cell receptor beta chain was carried out in a study of T cell repertoires in ileal Crohn's disease. Study-level background: About half received postoperative treatment, some ten with thiopurines and around 18 anti-TNF. Broader study findings: Clonal expansions were more frequent in active smokers than non-smokers at surgery.

Using immunoSEQ multiplex PCR, the repertoire was profiled, and TCRdb retains in-frame clones only, with some absent. The sample shows 2,000 to 2,500 clones, roughly 82% of them seen only once. A remark on this clone: Its specificity is not known.

Patients were adults with ileal or ileocolonic Crohn's disease needing resection. This CDR3 has 14 residues. V was pared by 4 bases and J by 6 bases, with 7 bases of the junction left unmatched. Germline assignment: CDR1 SEHNR and CDR2 FQNEAQ (reference sequence). The receptor was derived from an adult with Crohn's disease. Sequencing was done on a sample of ileal tissue. The chain links TRBV7-9 to TRBJ2-3; 7 bases line up with TRBD1. The CDR3 DNA sequence: TGTGCCAGCAGCTCTCAAGGGGGCGCGGATACGCAGTATTTT. Protein sequence: CASSSQGGADTQYF.